This paragraph reports one T cell receptor (beta chain). This entry comes from a study of blood T cell repertoires in COVID-19. Overall study context: Acute-phase and convalescent COVID-19 samples originated in the United States, Italy and Spain.

Across 20 to 25 US areas, participants ranged in age from about 18 to 100 years. Donors in Cohort 3 counted as recovered after two negative PCRs, clearance, or symptom resolution. Source study methods: Amplification of reference gene primers provided the estimated nucleated cell counts. Sequencing used immunoSEQ multiplex PCR; TCRdb keeps in-frame clones, though not all of them. That table supplies the V and J calls and clone size; D and trimming were determined from the DNA. This table holds approximately 280,000 clones, around nine tenths found once. CDR3 size: 15 residues. The V gene's germline CDR1 is MDHEN and CDR2 SYDVKM. V lost 5 bases to trimming and J lost 2 bases, with 10 bases between them.

The chain recombines TRBV28 with TRBJ1-6; a weak D match, TRBD1 (6 bases). This receptor was identified in a woman aged 40 to 55 who had recovered from COVID-19. Sequencing was carried out using PBMCs or T cells enriched from blood (not recorded which). CDR3 region: CASSGGVAYNSPLHF. In nucleotides, the CDR3 is TGTGCCAGCAGTGGGGGCGTGGCCTATAATTCACCCCTCCACTTT.